One sample yielded the 28 T cell receptor beta chains listed below, sequenced in a study of tumor-infiltrating lymphocytes in primary liver carcinoma. The input was 500 ng total RNA; TCR beta cDNA was made from it with a constant-region primer. Investigators got TCR beta libraries out of three nested multiplex PCR rounds, done with slightly modified ARM-PCR. The first two PCR rounds used TRBV1-TRBV30 primers with a Cbeta primer, 9 to 11 cycles each. Each CDR3 protein gets one entry after TCRdb re-called the multiplex PCR reads with MiXCR. The sample carries roughly 49,000 distinct CDR3 sequences, 55% to 75% recorded once. Unsorted bulk tissue, about 17-33 mg of it, served as the source for co-extraction of RNA and DNA. Sequencing was performed on liver tumor tissue from sampling region 5. Subset: tumor region T5, tumor centre. Receptor source: a man aged 35 to 55 with primary liver carcinoma and hepatitis B virus infection.

This clonotype was seen many times. The chain couples TRBV21-1 to TRBJ2-3; TRBD2, the table's D call, lacks a check against the DNA. TRBV21-1 is marked as a pseudogene. The CDR3 sequence is 16 residues long. CDR3 sequence reads: CASIPEVASGRGTQYF. The CDR3, as DNA: TGTGCCAGCATCCCGGAGGTGGCTAGCGGGAGAGGTACGCAGTATTTT.

As regards this clonotype: The conserved final phenylalanine or tryptophan is absent from the CDR3, which likely points to a read error. The rearrangement uses TRBV29-1 and TRBJ2-7; 8 nucleotides agree with TRBD1. The CDR3 runs to 12 residues. Germline CDR1 and CDR2: SQVTM and ANQGSEA. Unmatched junction bases numbered 4, after V lost 6 bases and J lost 3 bases. This CDR3 is CSVAGQDYEQYI. For the CDR3, the DNA is TGCAGCGTGGCGGGACAGGACTACGAGCAGTACATC.

This clonotype came up a few times. A much larger clone lies a single base off, so this may be a read error. The genes are TRBV10-3 and TRBJ1-1; D not resolved. The CDR3 runs to 12 residues. Germline V CDR1 and CDR2: ENHRY, SYGVKD. In DNA, the CDR3 is TGTGCCATCAATGAGGGTCGGTATGAAGCTTTCTTT. Translating it yields CAINEGRYEAFF.

Comments on this clonotype: The junction does not match germline at one end; this may be a read error. V and J are TRBV5-1 and TRBJ1-2; a weak D match, TRBD1 (5 bases). From germline, CDR1 is SGHRS and CDR2 YFSETQ. The CDR3 contains 13 residues. The CDR3, as DNA: TGCGCCGGCAGCATCATGGGGGGAGATGGCTACACCTTC. Translating it yields CAGSIMGGDGYTF.

To note about this clonotype: Its ends do not fully match the called genes, so a read error is possible. The rearrangement joins TRBV6-5 to TRBJ2-1, with TRBD2 identical over 9 bases. Germline loops: CDR1 MNHEY, CDR2 SVGAGI. This CDR3 is built from 14 residues. This CDR3 is CASSYTGTSREQSF. CDR3 bases: TGTGCCAGTAGTTACACCGGGACTAGCAGGGAGCAGTCCTTC.

Turning to this clonotype: A much larger clonotype is one base distant, so this may be a read error. The chain has TRBV28 and TRBJ2-7; D possibly matches TRBD1 or TRBD2 (5 bases each). This CDR3 spans 13 amino acids. Trimming left V 3 bases short and J 11 bases short, with 17 bases between. The germline gives CDR1 MDHEN, CDR2 SYDVKM. The CDR3 DNA reads as TGTGCCAGCAGTTTGAGGGACGGCTCCGACAAGTACTTC. Translation: CASSLRDGSDKYF.

The V and J genes are TRBV29-1 and TRBJ2-7; 9 positions match TRBD1. Per the germline V gene, CDR1 is SQVTM and CDR2 is ANQGSEA. The J segment lost 4 bases and the V segment lost 6 bases, leaving 7 bases of the junction unmatched. The CDR3 is 13 amino acids. CDR3 in amino acids: CSVRTGADYEQYF. In DNA, the CDR3 is TGCAGCGTACGGACAGGGGCGGATTACGAGCAGTACTTC.

The chain employs TRBV6-5 and TRBJ2-2; D gene unclear. Germline lookup yields CDR1 MNHEY and CDR2 SVGAGI. The CDR3 extends over 11 amino acids. The V end lost 6 bases, the J end lost 10 bases, and 9 bases lay between the germline ends. CDR3 in DNA: TGTGCCAGCAGCCACTGGGTGGAGCTGTTTTTT. Amino acid sequence: CASSHWVELFF.

Points on this clonotype: An end of the junction differs from the germline gene, which may be a read error. The rearrangement links TRBV7-9 to TRBJ2-3; D unresolved. The CDR3 runs 15 residues. Germline lookup yields CDR1 SEHNR and CDR2 FQNEAQ (reference sequence). The DNA of the CDR3 is TGTGCGAGCAGCTTCGGGCTAACGGGCACAGATACGCAGTATTTT. The encoded protein is CASSFGLTGTDTQYF.

Worth noting for this clonotype: A read error may account for a junction end that differs from germline. The J gene is TRBJ2-1, the V gene TRBV4-1, with 10 bases fitting TRBD1. This CDR3 is 16 amino acids long. Germline CDR1 reads MGHRA; CDR2 reads YSYEKL. The CDR3 here is CTSSQAGQGGNNEQFF. Written as DNA, the CDR3 is TGCACCAGCAGCCAGGCAGGACAGGGGGGAAACAATGAGCAGTTCTTC.

With respect to this clonotype: At one end, the junction sequence differs from germline, possibly due to a read error. The V call is TRBV6-5, the J call TRBJ1-5, with D possibly TRBD1 on 5 matching bases. Germline V gene sequence: CDR1 MNHEY, CDR2 SVGAGI. The CDR3 is 15 residues long. The CDR3 nucleotides are TGTGCCATCAGTACGTCAAAGGGGAGCAATCAGGCCCACCATTTT. Amino acid sequence: CAISTSKGSNQAHHF.

Comments on this clonotype: This may come from a read error, since a much larger clone is one base off. CDR3 sequence reads: CVSSLGGQNHEQYF. CDR3 sequence (DNA): TGTGTCAGCAGCTTGGGGGGACAGAACCACGAGCAGTACTTC. The V call is TRBV5-4, the J call TRBJ2-7; D perhaps matches TRBD1 (7 bases). The length of the CDR3 is 14 residues. Germline CDR1 SGHNT, CDR2 YYREEE (reference sequence).

V usage is TRBV7-8 and J usage is TRBJ1-2; D gene ambiguous. The CDR3 loop spans 16 amino acids. Germline CDR1 is SGHVS and CDR2 is FQNEAQ. Trimming left V 4 bases short and J 4 bases short, with 19 bases between. CDR3 amino acids: CASSSSTPRDSYGYTF. The CDR3 DNA follows: TGTGCCAGCAGCTCATCAACGCCCCGGGATAGCTATGGCTACACCTTC.

The chain employs TRBV6-6 and TRBJ1-1; no clear D. Trimming shortened V by 6 bases and J by 4 bases, and 15 bases separated the two germline ends. The CDR3 totals 14 residues. Germline V gene lookup returns CDR1 MNHNY and CDR2 SVGAGI (reference sequence). CDR3 in DNA: TGTGCCAGCAGCTACCCGATTGCGACCACTGAAGCTTTCTTT. Encoded protein: CASSYPIATTEAFF.

This clonotype was seen at least ten times. The gene calls are TRBV7-9 and TRBJ2-2, with TRBD2 as a possible D gene (6 bases). There are 18 residues in the CDR3. CDR1 and CDR2 (germline): SEHNR, FQNEAQ (reference sequence). Trimming left V 4 bases short and J 1 base short, with 19 bases between. Here the CDR3 reads CASSSAQIGGVNTGELFF. The CDR3 bases are TGTGCCAGCAGCTCTGCCCAGATCGGGGGAGTGAACACCGGGGAGCTGTTTTTT.

Worth noting for this clonotype: The final CDR3 position lacks the conserved phenylalanine or tryptophan, pointing to a likely read error. The chain uses TRBV29-1 and TRBJ2-1; no clear D. The CDR3 is 11 amino acids. Trimming left V 5 bases short and J 8 bases short, with 10 bases between. The germline gives CDR1 SQVTM, CDR2 ANQGSEA. The CDR3 region is CSVHQVDEQFL. As DNA, the CDR3 is TGCAGCGTTCACCAGGTCGATGAGCAGTTCTTA.

For this clonotype: Being one base from a much bigger clone, this may be a read error. The chain recombines TRBV30 with TRBJ1-2; no definite D call. V dropped 2 bases and J dropped 0 bases, with 10 bases sitting between them. Germline V lookup: CDR1 GTSNPN, CDR2 SVGIG (reference sequence). CDR3 length: 14 amino acids. CDR3 sequence: CAWSTWIPNYGYTF. For the CDR3, the DNA is TGTGCCTGGAGTACCTGGATCCCTAACTATGGCTACACCTTC. Filled out from reference TRBV30 and TRBJ1-2, the complete variable domain reads SQTIHQWPATLVQPVGSPLSLECTVEGTSNPNLYWYRQAAGRGLQLLFYSVGIGQISSEVPQNLSASRPQDRQFILSSKKLLLSDSGFYLCAWSTWIPNYGYTFGSGTRLTVV.

With respect to this clonotype: This likely comes from a read error, as the CDR3 has no conserved phenylalanine or tryptophan at its end. It is unclear where the CDR3 begins or ends on the DNA, so no DNA is shown, and the CDR3 is as TCRdb lists it. The V call is TRBV11-2, the J call TRBJ2-2. Per germline, CDR1 SGHAT and CDR2 FQNNGV. The CDR3 is 15 amino acids long, termini counted. This CDR3 reads CPSSLRPENTGELSL.

The chain combines TRBV9 with TRBJ2-1; D remains unclear. CDR1 and CDR2 (germline): SGDLS, YYNGEE. This CDR3 has 13 amino acids. V was trimmed by 2 bases and J by 5 bases, leaving 8 bases between them. The chain's CDR3 is CASSVYRDNEQFF. Here the CDR3 DNA reads TGTGCCAGCAGCGTCTACCGGGACAATGAGCAGTTCTTC. The full variable domain, completed using reference TRBV9 and TRBJ2-1, is DSGVTQTPKHLITATGQRVTLRCSPRSGDLSVYWYQQSLDQGLQFLIQYYNGEERAKGNILERFSAQQFPDLHSELNLSSLELGDSALYFCASSVYRDNEQFFGPGTRLTVL.

This chain links TRBV11-2 with TRBJ2-7; 8 bases match TRBD2. This CDR3 spans 14 amino acids. Per germline, CDR1 SGHAT and CDR2 FQNNGV. V shed 4 bases and J 4 bases; nucleotides not matched to a gene: 6. The DNA of the CDR3 is TGTGCCAGCAGCTGCGGCGGGGGGTGGTACGAGCAGTACTTC. Amino acid sequence: CASSCGGGWYEQYF. The full variable domain, with the rest looked up from reference TRBV11-2 and TRBJ2-7, is EAGVAQSPRYKIIEKRQSVAFWCNPISGHATLYWYQQILGQGPKLLIQFQNNGVVDDSQLPKDRFSAERLKGVDSTLKIQPAKLEDSAVYLCASSCGGGWYEQYFGPGTRLTVT.

The V gene is TRBV20-1, the J gene TRBJ2-1; D is perhaps TRBD1 or TRBD2 (5 bases each). V lost 3 bases to trimming and J lost 4 bases, with 7 bases between them. CDR3 length: 12 residues. Germline assignment: CDR1 DFQATT and CDR2 SNEGSKA (reference sequence). The CDR3 here is CSARGDYNEQFF. In DNA form, the CDR3 reads TGCAGTGCTAGGGGGGATTACAATGAGCAGTTCTTC.

The V call is TRBV4-2, the J call TRBJ2-7; 8 bases map to TRBD2. CDR3 length: 17 residues. Per germline, CDR1 LGHNA and CDR2 YNFKEQ. The CDR3 reads CGTTGPAGVYKPYEQYF. CDR3 sequence (DNA): TGTGGCACTACTGGACCAGCGGGAGTTTATAAGCCCTACGAGCAGTACTTC.

For this clonotype: This CDR3 fails to terminate in the conserved phenylalanine or tryptophan, so it likely reflects a read error. The V call is TRBV6-5, the J call TRBJ2-1; 13 bases match TRBD2. Germline V lookup: CDR1 MNHEY, CDR2 SVGAGI. The junction had 9 bases not matched to a gene; V was cut back by 6 bases and J by 10 bases. There are 15 residues in the CDR3. The CDR3 sequence is CASRPEGLAGNEQFL. The CDR3 nucleotides read TGTGCCAGCAGACCCGAGGGACTAGCGGGAAACGAGCAGTTCCTT.

The chain is built from TRBV30 and TRBJ1-5; D gene uncertain. Trimming cost V 4 bases and J 0 bases, with 16 bases left between them. The CDR3 contains 16 residues. Germline assignment: CDR1 GTSNPN and CDR2 SVGIG (reference sequence). CDR3 protein: CAWNEAGSASNQPQHF. CDR3 in DNA: TGTGCCTGGAATGAAGCCGGGTCTGCTAGCAATCAGCCCCAGCATTTT.

This clonotype has only one observation. The genes are TRBV7-2 and TRBJ2-1; D ambiguous. The germline V gene has CDR1 SGHTA and CDR2 FQGNSA. V was pared by 8 bases and J by 7 bases, with 15 bases between. The CDR3 extends over 13 amino acids. CDR3 DNA sequence: TGTGCCAGCGGCCCTACTCTGGAAAATGAGCAGTTCTTC. It is translated as CASGPTLENEQFF.

V gene TRBV4-2 combines with J gene TRBJ2-1; TRBD2 might be the D (5 bases). Trimming cost V 5 bases and J 1 base, with 21 bases left between them. This CDR3 region has 18 residues. The germline V gene encodes CDR1 LGHNA and CDR2 YNFKEQ. CDR3 bases: TGTGCCAGCAGCATGTTTCTAGCAGGAGACGGTTCCTACAATGAGCAGTTCTTC. The encoded protein is CASSMFLAGDGSYNEQFF.

As for this clonotype: The missing conserved phenylalanine or tryptophan at the end of this CDR3 makes a read error likely. The chain carries TRBV11-3 and TRBJ2-5; TRBD1 matches at 7 bases. The V gene's germline CDR1 is SGHNT and CDR2 YENEEA. CDR3 size: 14 residues. This chain's CDR3 is CVSSTGTAHGTQYL. The DNA for the CDR3 is TGTGTCAGCAGCACCGGGACAGCGCATGGTACCCAGTACCTC.

The table lists this clonotype with many counts. CDR3 protein: CSVDMASGYEQYF. The CDR3 DNA reads TGCAGCGTTGACATGGCTAGCGGTTACGAGCAGTACTTC. The chain has TRBV29-1 and TRBJ2-7; 7 bases fit TRBD2. The CDR3 length is 13 residues. Germline V gene lookup returns CDR1 SQVTM and CDR2 ANQGSEA. Trimming at V came to 3 bases and at J to 4 bases, leaving 6 bases not matched to a gene.